This T cell receptor (beta chain) came from a study of OX40 agonist ivuxolimab in advanced cancers. Study-wide background: Intravenous ivuxolimab was administered to patients every 2 weeks at 0.01 to 10 mg/kg. Averaging about 60 years in age, with a range of roughly 20 to 90, the cohort was about 85% male. Whole-study results and caveats: Among some nonresponders, normalized T-cell clonal expansion was also low.

The CDR3 length is 15 residues. CDR1 is MNHEY, CDR2 SVGAGI, per germline. Germline trimming cut 2 bases from V and 6 bases from J; bases unmatched to any gene: 5. For this clone: The antigen remains unidentified.

Assay used: immunoSEQ multiplex PCR; TCRdb lists only in-frame clones, some missing. The sample has almost 20,000 clones; approximately 83% are singletons. The sample consisted of CD4+ or CD8+ T cells sorted from blood, taken in a trial of the OX40 agonist ivuxolimab. The chain couples TRBV6-5 to TRBJ2-7; 12 nucleotides line up with TRBD1. This TCR came from an adult with an advanced solid tumor such as melanoma, head and neck, liver or kidney cancer. This CDR3 is CASSYEGQGAGEQYF. CDR3 DNA sequence: TGTGCCAGCAGTTACGAGGGACAGGGGGCCGGCGAGCAGTACTTC.